This passage covers 8 T cell receptor beta chains from one sample sequenced in a study of blood T cells in healthy people across ages. Next came a second PCR, run for roughly 6 to 11 cycles, which used a sample-barcoded 5' primer along with a J-beta primer mix. TCRdb re-called the 5' RACE reads with MiXCR, one entry per CDR3 protein. The sample contains some 320,000 distinct CDR3 sequences, around 27% of which appear only once. Sequenced material: blood. These receptors were obtained from a woman aged 65 to 85 in good health.

The chain recombines TRBV6-1 with TRBJ2-5, with D possibly matching TRBD2 (5 bases). The DNA matches TRBJ2-7 better at its end, which makes the J call doubtful. Germline lookup yields CDR1 MNHNS and CDR2 SASEGT. The CDR3 consists of 15 residues. In DNA form, the CDR3 reads TGTGCCAGCAGTGAAGAAAGAGGGAACTCCTACGAGCAGTACTTC. As protein: CASSEERGNSYEQYF.

The rearrangement links TRBV4-1 to TRBJ2-1, with a possible D match to TRBD2 (5 bases). V lost 4 bases to trimming and J lost 1 base, with 14 bases between them. CDR1 is MGHRA and CDR2 is YSYEKL in the germline V gene. The CDR3 runs to 16 residues. The CDR3 DNA reads as TGCGCCAGCAGCCTCGCCTGGACGGGATCCTACAATGAGCAGTTCTTC. It encodes CASSLAWTGSYNEQFF.

This clonotype showed up just a few times. The gene calls are TRBV20-1 and TRBJ2-5; TRBD1 might be the D (6 bases). The length of the CDR3 is 15 residues. Trimming removed 2 bases at V and 4 bases at J, with 17 bases between. CDR1 is DFQATT, CDR2 SNEGSKA, per germline (reference sequence). In DNA form, the CDR3 reads TGCAGTGCTAGATTGCCAGGGGCAAGGGGAGAGACCCAGTACTTC. This codes for CSARLPGARGETQYF.

The gene calls are TRBV29-1 and TRBJ2-3, with D unclear. There are 14 residues in the CDR3. The germline V and J ends were trimmed by 3 bases and 2 bases, with 12 bases remaining between them. Germline loops: CDR1 SQVTM, CDR2 ANQGSEA. The CDR3 nucleotides read TGCAGCGTTGATCAGCCCAGGATCACAGATACGCAGTATTTT. It encodes CSVDQPRITDTQYF.

The genes are TRBV6-6 and TRBJ1-5; 7 bases agree with TRBD1. J lost 6 bases, V lost 8 bases, and 10 bases had no gene match. The CDR3 is 14 residues long. Per germline, CDR1 MNHNY and CDR2 SVGAGI (reference sequence). This chain's CDR3 is CASSQGGLSQPQHF. In nucleotides, the CDR3 is TGTGCCAGCTCGCAGGGGGGGCTCAGTCAGCCCCAGCATTTT.

The rearrangement joins TRBV18 to TRBJ2-2; 8 positions match TRBD2. The J segment lost 4 bases and the V segment lost 2 bases, leaving 9 bases of the junction unmatched. Germline V gene sequence: CDR1 KGHSH, CDR2 LQKENI. CDR3 length equals 17 residues. This chain's CDR3 is CASSPGTRVEPTGELFF. The CDR3 region has the DNA TGTGCCAGCTCACCAGGGACTAGGGTTGAACCCACCGGGGAGCTGTTTTTT.

In this sample, this clonotype turned up a few times. The chain uses TRBV28 and TRBJ2-7, with D possibly being TRBD2 (6 bases). Germline V CDR1 and CDR2: MDHEN, SYDVKM. Trimming stripped 3 bases from V and 5 bases from J, with 26 bases between. The CDR3 contains 18 residues. CDR3 amino acids: CASSFREVRLVRRDEQYF. The CDR3, as DNA: TGTGCCAGCAGTTTTAGGGAGGTCCGGCTAGTGAGGAGAGACGAGCAGTACTTC.

This clonotype has a handful of counts. The CDR3 is CASSLAFVGFSNNEQFF. The CDR3 coding sequence is TGCGCCAGCAGCTTGGCTTTTGTGGGATTTTCCAACAATGAGCAGTTCTTC. The gene calls are TRBV5-1 and TRBJ2-1; D is ambiguous. V was trimmed by 0 bases and J by 5 bases, leaving 18 bases between them. This CDR3 has 17 amino acids. Per germline, CDR1 SGHRS and CDR2 YFSETQ.